This T cell receptor (beta chain) was sequenced in a study of cytomegalovirus exposure and HLA in healthy donors. Primers: 60 Vbeta forward and 13 Jbeta reverse. The table came from immunoSEQ multiplex PCR; TCRdb's copy has only in-frame clones and leaves some out. Of hundreds of thousands of clones in the sample, 75% to 90% are singletons; the top ten hold roughly 1%. CDR3 length equals 14 residues. Germline V CDR1 and CDR2: KGHSH, LQKENI. Germline trimming cut 3 bases from V and 4 bases from J; bases unmatched to any gene: 5. In regard to this clone: Its antigen is unidentified.

Study results and limitations: When analyzed later, a missense DCLRE1C variant was found to be linked to TCR beta V- and J-gene trimming.

The source of this sequence is a woman aged 18-35 years in good health and CMV-seronegative. The material sequenced was PBMCs. The chain carries TRBV18 and TRBJ1-2, with TRBD1 matching over 7 bases. The CDR3 region is CASSPRQGGYGYTF. CDR3 nucleotide sequence: TGTGCCAGCTCACCTCGGCAGGGGGGCTATGGCTACACCTTC.